This paragraph reports one T cell receptor beta chain. Its antigen is as yet unknown. CDR1 and CDR2 from the germline V gene are MNHNS and SASEGT. V shed 1 base, J shed 0 bases, and the junction held 13 bases outside the gene matches. The CDR3 spans 19 residues. Profiled with immunoSEQ multiplex PCR; TCRdb holds only in-frame clones, not every one. The sample has 1,400,000 or so clones; approximately 98.5% are singletons. Healthy HIV-negative adults with no recent acute infections or vaccinations were recruited as donors. The study drew all its donors from Caucasian adults living in Nashville, Tennessee. The entry originates in a study of shared clonotypes between healthy human individuals. Study conclusions and caveats: Rarefaction analysis demonstrated incomplete sorted-subset sequencing notwithstanding large depth. A small donor pool kept down the genetic and exposure-history diversity that was represented.

The J gene is TRBJ2-3, the V gene TRBV6-1; 7 nucleotides match TRBD2. This TCR was sampled from a man aged 30 to 39 in good health. Material for sequencing was naive CD4+ T cells sorted from blood. Subset described: CD45RA+ positively selected. CDR3 in DNA: TGTGCCAGCAGTGAAGTGGTGAGGGGAGCGGGGCCTAGCACAGATACGCAGTATTTT. Translating it yields CASSEVVRGAGPSTDTQYF.